This T cell receptor beta chain was observed in a study of blood T cells in healthy people across ages (dated by TCRdb to between 2014 and 2017). With regard to the full study: In model experiments, roughly one uniquely barcoded TCR beta cDNA molecule per two T cells was captured by template switching. Two additional independent replicas of 1 million unique cDNA reads from the same blood draw were analyzed for two donors (one aged 18 to 30 and one aged 80 or older). The study measured age-related changes in TCR beta repertoire diversity using deep sequencing normalized with unique cDNA molecular identifiers. Donors were grouped into four age groups: young (average 16 years), middle-aged (less than 40), aged (roughly 67) and long-lived (about 89). To avoid experimental bias, donors of different ages were randomly spread across the sequencing lanes. What the work shows at the level of the full study, not this receptor alone: The long-lived group showed more naive CD4+ T cells, fewer expanded clones and increased TCR diversity than the aged group, suggesting age selection. Observed TCR beta diversity per million T cells fell roughly linearly with age, and a significant reduction was already apparent by age roughly 40. Conclusive comparison of naive and antigen-experienced compartments was prevented by the profiling of bulk unsorted PBMCs. Total diversity estimates from one million sequenced T cells were considered lower bounds and underestimates. The percentage of naive T cells measured by flow cytometry correlated strongly with observed TCR beta diversity. Because the CMV infection status of the donors was unknown, age-related changes in expanded clonotypes may potentially have been confounded.

As to this clonotype: The antigen it recognizes is unknown. Base quality data are lacking; no much larger clone is found one base away.

The library was generated by 5' RACE. TCRdb lists the instrument as Illumina HiSeq 2500. A second PCR of roughly 6 to 12 cycles was run with a J-beta primer mix and a sample-barcoded 5' primer. Each TCR beta cDNA molecule received a unique molecular identifier from a template-switch 5' adaptor carrying 12 random nucleotides. Each sample yielded at least 3 million CDR3-containing paired-end reads. The Mint cDNA synthesis kit, primed by a TRBC-specific oligonucleotide, was used to synthesize first-strand cDNA from all RNA. After uracil-DNA glycosylase treatment, a first 18-cycle PCR used universal primers M1SS and BC2_uni_R on all cDNA. For the original study's pipeline: Normalization of each sample was performed by random selection of 1 million high-quality reads, each carrying a distinct molecular identifier. Reads sharing molecular identifiers were discarded rather than binned into consensus sequences. CDR3 identification, clonotype clustering and error correction used MiTCR with a Q25 quality threshold and the strictest error-elimination algorithm. A nonparametric unseen species model with Euler transformation was used to estimate lower-bound total TCR beta diversity. Clones were called with MiXCR by TCRdb after fastp trimmed the public reads at Q25, and only in-frame beta chains were retained. Identical CDR3 proteins give one entry, which carries the most common genes and DNA. Clone size and V and J calls follow TCRdb, not the original study. This sample lists roughly 900,000 distinct CDR3 sequences; 29% were detected once. The ten most abundant clones make up roughly 17% of the sample.

The CDR3 contains 17 residues, cysteine and phenylalanine counted. The sequence is cut down to CDR3 DNA, 51 bases in frame from base 1. Trimming accounts for 1 base at V and 1 base at J, while the number of junction bases matched to no gene is 5. From the germline V gene (reference sequence), CDR1 is DFQATT and CDR2 is SNEGSKA. Systemically healthy Caucasian individuals from Russia, 35 to 50 in total and aged about 6 to 95 years, were included as donors. Around 10 milliliters of peripheral blood were collected from each donor into EDTA-treated Vacutainer tubes. PBMCs were isolated by Ficoll-Paque density-gradient centrifugation, with at least 6 million obtained per sample. Trizol reagent was used to extract total RNA from PBMCs, with at least 6 micrograms per sample. Naive CD45RAhigh/CD27high T cell percentages were measured by flow cytometry on a PBMC aliquot from every donor.

Material: blood. The receptor was isolated from a woman at least 80 years old in good health. This chain is built from TRBV20-1 and TRBJ1-6, with 9 junctional bases fitting TRBD1. The DNA is as follows: TGCAGTGCTAGAGTTAGGACAGGGGCTTCCTATAATTCACCCCTCCACTTT. Translated, this gives CSARVRTGASYNSPLHF.